This T cell receptor (beta chain) derives from a study of blood T cell repertoires in COVID-19. Study summary: COVID-19 samples, acute and convalescent, were from the United States, Italy and Spain. The cDNA or gDNA used as material had been derived from T cells, B-cell-depleted T cells, or PBMCs.

Only in-frame clones appear in the TCRdb table, and some are missing; sequencing was by immunoSEQ multiplex PCR. There are about 62,000 clones in the sample; roughly 92% occur only once, and around 6% lies in the top ten. The CDR3 sequence is 13 residues long. Per the germline V gene, CDR1 is LNHDA and CDR2 is SQIVND (reference sequence). V dropped 3 bases and J dropped 5 bases, with 10 bases sitting between them. The V and J genes are TRBV19 and TRBJ1-1, with D possibly matching TRBD1 (6 bases). The clonotype comes from a human donor in a cohort sampled during active COVID-19. The specimen sequenced was peripheral blood. The DNA for the CDR3 is TGTGCCAGTAGTATGGTACAGGGAACTGAAGCTTTCTTT. It encodes CASSMVQGTEAFF. The variable domain in full, completed from reference TRBV19 and TRBJ1-1, reads DGGITQSPKYLFRKEGQNVTLSCEQNLNHDAMYWYRQDPGQGLRLIYYSQIVNDFQKGDIAEGYSVSREKKESFPLTVTSAQKNPTAFYLCASSMVQGTEAFFGQGTRLTVV.